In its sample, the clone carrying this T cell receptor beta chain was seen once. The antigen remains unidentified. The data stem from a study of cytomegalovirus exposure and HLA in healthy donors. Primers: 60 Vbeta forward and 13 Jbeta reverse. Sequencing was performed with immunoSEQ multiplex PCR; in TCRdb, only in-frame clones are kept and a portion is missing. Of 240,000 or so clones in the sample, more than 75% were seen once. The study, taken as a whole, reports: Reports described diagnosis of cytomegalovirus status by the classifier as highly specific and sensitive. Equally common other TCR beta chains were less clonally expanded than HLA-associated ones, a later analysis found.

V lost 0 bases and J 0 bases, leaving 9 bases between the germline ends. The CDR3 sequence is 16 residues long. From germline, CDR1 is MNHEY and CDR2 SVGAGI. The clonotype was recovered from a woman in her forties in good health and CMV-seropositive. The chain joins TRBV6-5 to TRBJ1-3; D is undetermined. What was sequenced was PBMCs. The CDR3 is CASSYSGARSGNTIYF. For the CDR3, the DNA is TGTGCCAGCAGTTACTCGGGCGCTCGCTCTGGAAACACCATATATTTT.